Listed here are 20 T cell receptor beta chains from one sample, sequenced in a study of tumor-infiltrating lymphocytes in primary liver carcinoma. Joint extraction of RNA and DNA used roughly 19-33 mg of bulk tissue that was unsorted. Total RNA (roughly 550 ng) served as template for TCR beta cDNA synthesis primed by a constant-region primer. Each TCR beta library was derived from three nested multiplex PCR rounds that employed slightly modified ARM-PCR. The study ran its first two PCR rounds for 9 to 10 cycles each, using TRBV1-TRBV30 forward primers and a C-beta reverse primer. TCRdb redid the calling of the multiplex PCR reads with MiXCR, one entry per CDR3 protein. The sample records tens of thousands of distinct CDR3 sequences, around 79% being singletons. Specimen: liver tumor tissue from sampling region 3. Subset described: tumor region T3, left-lateral pole. The receptor set was obtained from a man aged 35 to 55 with primary liver carcinoma and hepatitis B virus infection.

This rearrangement joins TRBV29-1 to TRBJ2-4; 7 positions agree with TRBD1. The CDR3 contains 14 residues. Germline values: CDR1 SQVTM, CDR2 ANQGSEA. The CDR3 region has the DNA TGCAGAGCCGGGACAGTCCTAGCCAAAAACATTCAGTACTTC. Encoded protein: CRAGTVLAKNIQYF.

Worth noting for this clonotype: This CDR3 fails to terminate in the conserved phenylalanine or tryptophan, so it likely reflects a read error. V is TRBV29-1 and J is TRBJ2-2; TRBD2 matches at 7 bases. CDR1 SQVTM and CDR2 ANQGSEA come from the germline V gene. The CDR3 spans 15 residues. The CDR3 here is CSVPSGSGNSGELFY. CDR3 nucleotides: TGCAGCGTTCCTAGCGGCAGCGGTAACAGCGGGGAGCTGTTTTAT.

This clonotype appeared many times. The V and J genes are TRBV5-4 and TRBJ2-5; no firm D call. The CDR3 runs to 13 residues. Trimming took 1 base from V and 1 from J, leaving 5 bases between them. Germline V gives CDR1 SGHNT, CDR2 YYREEE (reference sequence). The CDR3: CASSLKGQETQYF. In DNA, the CDR3 is TGTGCCAGCAGCTTGAAGGGCCAAGAGACCCAGTACTTC.

Comment on this clonotype: One end of the junction varies from germline; a read error may be responsible. This sequence joins TRBV10-3 and TRBJ2-7; D uncertain. CDR3 size: 12 residues. Germline CDR1 ENHRY, CDR2 SYGVKD. For the CDR3, the DNA is TGTGCCGTCAGTGAAGTCGGGCAAGAGCAGTGCTTC. Amino acid sequence: CAVSEVGQEQCF.

This clonotype was detected only once. The junction departs from the called germline gene at one end, perhaps through a read error. The chain is built from TRBV29-1 and TRBJ2-1; weak D call: TRBD2 (5 bases). The CDR3 is made up of 12 amino acids. Germline V gene data show CDR1 as SQVTM and CDR2 as ANQGSEA. Written as DNA, the CDR3 is TGCAGCGTCCGACTATCGGGATATGAGCAGTCCTTC. Its protein product is CSVRLSGYEQSF.

A remark on this clonotype: The final CDR3 position lacks the conserved phenylalanine or tryptophan, pointing to a likely read error. Because the CDR3's place on the DNA is in doubt, the DNA is left out and the CDR3 is given as listed by TCRdb. This chain joins TRBV4-3 and TRBJ2-7; TRBD2 reflects the table's D call only, with no check against the DNA. Inclusive of both ends, the CDR3 amounts to 16 amino acids. Germline CDR1 and CDR2: LGHNA and YSLEER. This CDR3 reads CASSPELAVASYEQYL.

This clonotype was detected only once. The chain employs TRBV29-1 and TRBJ2-1, with 7 bases aligning to TRBD2. CDR1 SQVTM and CDR2 ANQGSEA come from the germline V gene. V lost 7 bases, J lost 8 bases, and 14 bases stayed unmatched. This CDR3 spans 14 amino acids. The CDR3 DNA reads as TGCAGCGGATTGCCGAGACGGGGGGTGGATGAGCAGTTCTTC. Amino acid sequence: CSGLPRRGVDEQFF.

This clonotype was seen only once. Its ends do not fully match the called genes, so a read error is possible. The chain is built from TRBV11-1 and TRBJ2-3, with TRBD2 identical over 9 bases. This CDR3 is 15 amino acids long. CDR1 and CDR2 from the germline V gene are SGHAT and FQDESV (reference sequence). The CDR3 protein is CASNLVAGASNTQYF. Here the CDR3 DNA reads TGTGCCAGCAACTTAGTAGCGGGAGCTTCAAATACTCAGTATTTT.

Concerning this clonotype itself: In this CDR3 the conserved last residue, phenylalanine or tryptophan, is missing, so a read error is likely. The gene calls are TRBV12-3 or TRBV12-4 and TRBJ2-2, with D perhaps matching TRBD2 (5 bases). This CDR3 comprises 11 residues. Trimming left V 10 bases short and J 6 bases short, with 9 bases between. The CDR3 DNA sequence: TGTGCCACCTTGGGAGCCGGGGAGCTGTTTTAT. Protein sequence: CATLGAGELFY.

The chain links TRBV7-9 to TRBJ2-7, with TRBD2 as a possible D gene (7 bases). V lost 6 bases and J 3 bases, leaving 15 bases between the germline ends. Germline lookup yields CDR1 SEHNR and CDR2 FQNEAQ (reference sequence). CDR3 length equals 14 residues. The chain's CDR3 is CASSLRGGGYEQYF. The DNA of the CDR3 is TGTGCCAGCAGTCTACGGGGAGGGGGCTACGAGCAGTACTTC.

This clonotype was seen at least ten times. The rearrangement joins TRBV6-5 to TRBJ2-7, with a weak D call TRBD2 (5 bases). Germline CDR1 is MNHEY and CDR2 is SVGAGI. The CDR3 extends over 14 amino acids. V was pared by 6 bases and J by 3 bases, with 15 bases between. The DNA for the CDR3 is TGTGCCAGCAGCTCGGGAAGGACTGGCTACGAGCAGTACTTC. This gives the protein CASSSGRTGYEQYF.

About this clonotype itself: The junction differs from germline at one of its ends, possibly a read error. The rearrangement joins TRBV6-5 to TRBJ2-7, with D tentatively TRBD1 (6 bases). Germline values: CDR1 MNHEY, CDR2 SVGAGI. This CDR3 contains 13 residues. The CDR3 loop reads CASSRTVAYELYF. In DNA, the CDR3 is TGTGCCAGCAGCCGGACAGTTGCCTACGAGCTGTACTTC.

This clonotype was recorded many times. A much larger clone lies a single base off, so this may be a read error. The chain uses TRBV4-3 and TRBJ2-5, with TRBD2 matching over 10 bases. V lost 1 base and J lost 7; bases outside the gene matches: 9. Germline V gene lookup returns CDR1 LGHNA and CDR2 YSLEER. This CDR3 has 16 amino acids. CDR3 nucleotides: TGCGCCAGCAGCCAAGGAGTAGCGGGAGGAGGAGGGACCCAGTACTTC. Encoded protein: CASSQGVAGGGGTQYF.

Notes on this clonotype: The junction departs from germline at one end; a sequencing error may be responsible. The CDR3 sequence is CATLVLAGGTLQETQCF. In DNA, the CDR3 is TGTGCCACCCTCGTACTAGCGGGAGGCACCCTCCAAGAGACCCAGTGCTTC. This chain links TRBV6-5 with TRBJ2-5; TRBD2 matches 12 bases. Germline V lookup: CDR1 MNHEY, CDR2 SVGAGI. The CDR3 contains 17 residues.

Details on this clonotype: The junction departs from the called germline gene at one end, perhaps through a read error. This rearrangement joins TRBV5-1 to TRBJ2-3, with TRBD2 matching 12 bases. The CDR3 extends over 17 amino acids. Germline V gene data show CDR1 as SGHRS and CDR2 as YFSETQ. The CDR3 nucleotides are TGTGCCAGCAGCCCTAGACTAGCGGGAGTTATCACAGATACGCAGTATTTT. Translating gives CASSPRLAGVITDTQYF.

A note on this clonotype: The conserved closing phenylalanine or tryptophan is absent in this CDR3, likely reflecting a read error. The CDR3: CASSYAGELGEQFL. The CDR3 coding sequence is TGTGCCAGCAGTTATGCGGGAGAGCTAGGCGAGCAGTTCTTA. The genes are TRBV6-5 and TRBJ2-7; 7 positions match TRBD2. The J call is doubtful: the DNA matches TRBJ2-1 better. CDR3 length equals 14 residues. CDR1 is MNHEY, CDR2 SVGAGI, per germline.

The CDR3 DNA sequence: TGTGCCAGCAGCCAAGTTACTCGGGGGACTAGCCATACCTTGTTCTCAGATACGCAGTATTTT. This translates into CASSQVTRGTSHTLFSDTQYF. This sequence joins TRBV14 and TRBJ2-3, with 9 bases matching TRBD2. CDR3 length equals 21 residues. The V and J ends lost 1 base and 4 bases, in that order; junction bases with no gene match: 21. The germline V gene encodes CDR1 SGHDN and CDR2 FVKESK.

This clonotype was recorded only once. Germline is not matched at one junction end, which may reflect a read error. The V call is TRBV30, the J call TRBJ2-1; 12 bases map to TRBD2. CDR1 and CDR2 from the germline V gene are GTSNPN and SVGIG (reference sequence). The CDR3 runs to 18 residues. The CDR3 protein is CAWSALGWTSGEEIEQFF. The CDR3 coding sequence is TGTGCTTGGAGTGCCCTAGGATGGACTAGCGGGGAGGAAATTGAGCAGTTCTTC.

As to this clonotype: Compared with germline, one end of the junction differs, possibly owing to a read error. CDR3 residues: CASSPGHGRDEQFF. The CDR3 region has the DNA TGTGCCAGCAGCCCTGGACATGGTCGAGATGAACAGTTCTTC. The chain joins TRBV11-1 to TRBJ2-1, with D possibly being TRBD1 (5 bases). The CDR3 extends over 14 amino acids. Germline lookup yields CDR1 SGHAT and CDR2 FQDESV (reference sequence). The full variable domain, rest sourced from reference TRBV11-1 and TRBJ2-1, is EAEVAQSPRYKITEKSQAVAFWCDPISGHATLYWYRQILGQGPELLVQFQDESVVDDSQLPKDRFSAERLKGVDSTLKIQPAELGDSAMYLCASSPGHGRDEQFFGPGTRLTVL.

This clonotype was recorded once. This rearrangement joins TRBV12-3 or TRBV12-4 to TRBJ1-5, with unresolved D. CDR3 length: 15 residues. V gave up 7 bases and J gave up 13 bases, with 26 bases separating them. The DNA for the CDR3 is TGTGCCAGCACTTTTGGGCAAGGAAGCAATCGGCCGCAGCATTTT. This translates into CASTFGQGSNRPQHF.